This T cell receptor beta chain is drawn from a study of cytomegalovirus exposure and HLA in healthy donors. Study results and caveats: In vitro, three CMV-associated chains proved specific for CMV antigens. Using the classifier, cytomegalovirus status was reportedly diagnosed with high specificity and sensitivity.

The table came from immunoSEQ multiplex PCR; TCRdb's copy has only in-frame clones and leaves some out. The table shows tens of thousands of clones, with approximately 84% occurring only once. CDR3 size: 17 residues. The V segment lost 4 bases and the J segment 2 bases; nucleotides outside the gene matches: 8. Germline lookup yields CDR1 SEHNR and CDR2 FQNEAQ (reference sequence). The donors were part of the validation cohort of 95 to 150 subjects. That cohort was separate from the first cohort, which comprised 550 to 750 subjects. Comment on this clone: Its antigen is not known.

The chain uses TRBV7-9 and TRBJ2-5, with 12 positions matching TRBD2. The clonotype originates from a woman between 18 and 29 years old in good health and CMV-seropositive. Sequencing used PBMCs. The CDR3 DNA reads TGTGCCAGCAGCTCGGGACAGGGGACTAGCGGGCAAGAGACCCAGTACTTC. Amino acids: CASSSGQGTSGQETQYF.